The 32 T cell receptor beta chains below all came from one sample that was sequenced in a study of T cell changes during pregnancy in multiple sclerosis. Data came from immunoSEQ multiplex PCR; TCRdb stores just in-frame clones and leaves some out. This sample has 45,000 to 50,000 clones, with 91% found just once. The material was CD8+ T cells from peripheral blood mononuclear cells, obtained after pregnancy. The source is a female donor with multiple sclerosis, enrolled in a pregnancy study.

The chain joins TRBV6-5 to TRBJ2-3, with 9 bases identical to TRBD2. The CDR3 consists of 14 residues. J lost 2 bases, V lost 6 bases, and 3 bases had no gene match. The germline V gene has CDR1 MNHEY and CDR2 SVGAGI. Here the CDR3 reads CASRRGLATDTQYF. The CDR3, as DNA: TGTGCCAGCAGGAGGGGACTAGCCACAGATACGCAGTATTTT.

The gene calls are TRBV19 and TRBJ2-2; perhaps TRBD1 as D (5 bases). The CDR3 contains 15 residues. The germline V gene encodes CDR1 LNHDA and CDR2 SQIVND (reference sequence). Trimming pared 4 bases from V and 1 base from J, leaving 10 bases between. This CDR3 is CASSTWTLNTGELFF. The CDR3 DNA sequence: TGTGCCAGTAGTACCTGGACATTGAACACCGGGGAGCTGTTTTTT.

This rearrangement joins TRBV12-5 to TRBJ2-2, with 7 nucleotides matching TRBD1. The germline CDR1 and CDR2 sequences are LGHNT and FRNRAP. V dropped 9 bases and J dropped 2; count of bases not matched to a gene: 3. CDR3 length: 13 amino acids. CDR3 protein: CASDRENTGELFF. CDR3 DNA: TGTGCTAGCGACAGGGAAAACACCGGGGAGCTGTTTTTT.

This clone was seen a single time. The gene calls are TRBV27 and TRBJ2-1; D gene unclear. V lost 3 bases and J lost 4, with 7 bases in between. This CDR3 has 13 amino acids. The germline V gene encodes CDR1 MNHEY and CDR2 SMNVEV (reference sequence). In DNA, the CDR3 is TGTGCCAGCAGTTTGGCCCGATACAATGAGCAGTTCTTC. As protein: CASSLARYNEQFF.

The chain couples TRBV6-1 to TRBJ1-6; maybe TRBD1 (5 bases). CDR1 MNHNS and CDR2 SASEGT come from the germline V gene. The CDR3 has 16 amino acids. The germline V and J ends were trimmed by 1 base and 7 bases, with 14 bases remaining between them. CDR3 in amino acids: CASSEGRGLGNSPLHF. DNA for the CDR3: TGTGCCAGCAGTGAAGGTCGGGGGTTGGGAAATTCACCCCTCCACTTT.

The chain uses TRBV5-4 and TRBJ2-2; D is undetermined. The CDR3 contains 13 residues. CDR1 SGHNT and CDR2 YYREEE come from the germline V gene (reference sequence). V was cut by 7 bases and J by 6 bases, with 13 bases left in between. CDR3 bases: TGTGCCAGCCGCACCGGCGGAGCCGGGGAGCTGTTTTTT. Its protein product is CASRTGGAGELFF.

The chain couples TRBV9 to TRBJ1-1; 8 bases fit TRBD1. The V segment lost 5 bases and the J segment 1 base; nucleotides outside the gene matches: 10. Germline CDR1 SGDLS, CDR2 YYNGEE. The CDR3 runs to 16 residues. Here the CDR3 reads CASRQTTGAPNTEAFF. CDR3 coding DNA: TGTGCCAGCAGGCAGACGACAGGGGCCCCGAACACTGAAGCTTTCTTT.

This clone was picked up one time. The J gene is TRBJ2-1, the V gene TRBV29-1; 7 bases match TRBD1. Germline CDR1 and CDR2: SQVTM and ANQGSEA. The V gene end was trimmed by 8 bases and the J gene end by 0 bases; junction bases not matched to a gene: 16. The CDR3 length is 17 residues. The CDR3, as DNA: TGCAGCCACTGGACAGGATCGGGTACGAGCTCCTACAATGAGCAGTTCTTC. This encodes CSHWTGSGTSSYNEQFF.

The chain employs TRBV20-1 and TRBJ2-7, with 7 bases lining up with TRBD1. Germline lookup yields CDR1 DFQATT and CDR2 SNEGSKA (reference sequence). The trim removed 4 bases at V and 6 bases at J, leaving 3 bases unmatched. This CDR3 region has 11 residues. The CDR3 DNA follows: TGCAGTGCTAAAACAGGGGTCGAGCAGTACTTC. Protein sequence: CSAKTGVEQYF.

The rearrangement joins TRBV10-3 to TRBJ2-7; weak D call: TRBD2 (5 bases). Germline V lookup: CDR1 ENHRY, CDR2 SYGVKD. Trimming left V 3 bases short and J 2 bases short, with 14 bases between. This CDR3 region has 15 residues. The CDR3 loop is CAISETGSGAYEQYF. CDR3 DNA: TGTGCCATCAGTGAAACGGGGTCCGGGGCCTACGAGCAGTACTTC.

This sequence joins TRBV29-1 and TRBJ1-2; no reliable D call. The V end was cut by 4 bases, the J end by 1 base, with 10 bases between. The germline gives CDR1 SQVTM, CDR2 ANQGSEA. CDR3 length equals 13 residues. CDR3 amino acids: CSVAEGINYGYTF. The CDR3 DNA follows: TGCAGCGTTGCTGAGGGTATTAACTATGGCTACACCTTC. The full variable domain, rest sourced from reference TRBV29-1 and TRBJ1-2, is SAVISQKPSRDICQRGTSLTIQCQVDSQVTMMFWYRQQPGQSLTLIATANQGSEATYESGFVIDKFPISRPNLTFSTLTVSNMSPEDSSIYLCSVAEGINYGYTFGSGTRLTVV.

V gene TRBV27 combines with J gene TRBJ1-2; the match to TRBD1 covers 10 bases. J lost 4 bases, V lost 4 bases, and 9 bases had no gene match. The CDR3 runs to 16 residues. Germline loops: CDR1 MNHEY, CDR2 SMNVEV (reference sequence). The CDR3 nucleotides read TGTGCCAGCAGTTCAGGGACAGGGGCCTTGATCTATGGCTACACCTTC. As protein: CASSSGTGALIYGYTF.

CDR3 in DNA: TGTGCCAGCAGCCAGACCCGGAGACTAGCGGGGTCCGGGGAGCTGTTTTTT. Protein product: CASSQTRRLAGSGELFF. The J gene is TRBJ2-2, the V gene TRBV7-6, with TRBD2 identical over 11 bases. Germline values: CDR1 SGHVS, CDR2 FNYEAQ. This CDR3 contains 17 residues. V shed 5 bases and J 6 bases; nucleotides not matched to a gene: 11.

The chain couples TRBV5-4 to TRBJ2-3, with 9 bases matching TRBD1. Germline V gene data show CDR1 as SGHNT and CDR2 as YYREEE (reference sequence). V was clipped by 2 bases and J by 6 bases; unmatched bases: 4. The CDR3 is 14 residues long. The CDR3 sequence: CASSFGTGRDTQYF. The CDR3 nucleotides are TGTGCCAGCAGCTTTGGGACAGGGAGGGATACGCAGTATTTT.

The chain has TRBV7-2 and TRBJ2-1, with TRBD1 as a possible D gene (6 bases). Germline CDR1 is SGHTA and CDR2 is FQGNSA. The germline V and J ends were trimmed by 3 bases and 7 bases, with 16 bases remaining between them. CDR3 length: 15 residues. The CDR3: CASSFYTGTRNEQFF. In nucleotides, the CDR3 is TGTGCCAGCAGCTTTTATACAGGGACGAGGAATGAGCAGTTCTTC.

The chain employs TRBV4-1 and TRBJ1-1, with 9 bases lining up with TRBD1. Germline CDR1 MGHRA, CDR2 YSYEKL. V was pared by 2 bases and J by 3 bases, with 4 bases of the junction left unmatched. CDR3 length equals 15 residues. The CDR3 reads CASSQIWDRDTEAFF. The CDR3 DNA follows: TGCGCCAGCAGCCAAATTTGGGACAGGGACACTGAAGCTTTCTTT.

V and J are TRBV27 and TRBJ2-7; 9 nucleotides agree with TRBD1. Germline loops: CDR1 MNHEY, CDR2 SMNVEV (reference sequence). There are 15 residues in the CDR3. V lost 4 bases to trimming and J lost 2 bases; unmatched junction nucleotides: 6. CDR3 sequence reads: CASSSSRQGAYEQYF. The DNA of the CDR3 is TGTGCCAGCAGTTCATCTCGACAGGGGGCCTACGAGCAGTACTTC.

This clone was observed a handful of times. This rearrangement joins TRBV10-3 to TRBJ2-7; 7 nucleotides match TRBD2. J lost 3 bases, V lost 3 bases, and 8 bases had no gene match. The germline V gene has CDR1 ENHRY and CDR2 SYGVKD. This CDR3 spans 15 amino acids. CDR3 loop: CAISDSAGVFYEQYF. The CDR3 nucleotides are TGTGCCATCAGTGACTCGGCGGGAGTCTTCTACGAGCAGTACTTC.

V gene TRBV9 combines with J gene TRBJ2-1; 7 bases fit TRBD1. Germline-derived CDR1 and CDR2 are SGDLS and YYNGEE. The J segment lost 4 bases and the V segment lost 0 bases, leaving 10 bases of the junction unmatched. There are 17 residues in the CDR3. The CDR3 DNA reads TGTGCCAGCAGCGTAGAGACAGGGCCACAACCGTACAATGAGCAGTTCTTC. Amino acid sequence: CASSVETGPQPYNEQFF.

The chain is built from TRBV5-6 and TRBJ1-1; D not resolved. The CDR3 runs to 12 residues. V lost 0 bases and J lost 7, with 7 bases in between. CDR1 SGHDT and CDR2 YYEEEE come from the germline V gene. The CDR3 reads CASSLGGNEAFF. The CDR3 DNA reads TGTGCCAGCAGCTTGGGCGGGAATGAAGCTTTCTTT.

V usage is TRBV7-9 and J usage is TRBJ2-7, with D possibly being TRBD1 (6 bases). This CDR3 has 15 amino acids. V lost 5 bases, J lost 3 bases, and 17 bases lay in between. Germline V gene sequence: CDR1 SEHNR, CDR2 FQNEAQ (reference sequence). The CDR3 DNA follows: TGTGCCAGCAGCGACCAGGCAGGGGTGAACTACGAGCAGTACTTC. Translation gives CASSDQAGVNYEQYF. The variable domain in full, completed from reference TRBV7-9 and TRBJ2-7, reads DTGVSQNPRHKITKRGQNVTFRCDPISEHNRLYWYRQTLGQGPEFLTYFQNEAQLEKSRLLSDRFSAERPKGSFSTLEIQRTEQGDSAMYLCASSDQAGVNYEQYFGPGTRLTVT.

The chain uses TRBV19 and TRBJ1-5; TRBD1 might be the D (5 bases). The CDR3 is made up of 15 amino acids. Germline CDR1 reads LNHDA; CDR2 reads SQIVND (reference sequence). Trimming removed 1 base at V and 2 bases at J, with 9 bases between. The CDR3 bases are TGTGCCAGTAGTATAGTAACAGGAGGCAATCAGCCCCAGCATTTT. Residues: CASSIVTGGNQPQHF. Full variable domain (rest looked up from reference TRBV19 and TRBJ1-5): DGGITQSPKYLFRKEGQNVTLSCEQNLNHDAMYWYRQDPGQGLRLIYYSQIVNDFQKGDIAEGYSVSREKKESFPLTVTSAQKNPTAFYLCASSIVTGGNQPQHFGDGTRLSIL.

V is TRBV7-8 and J is TRBJ2-3, with 10 nucleotides matching TRBD2. V was pared by 3 bases and J by 4 bases, with 4 bases of the junction left unmatched. This CDR3 is 15 amino acids long. CDR1 is SGHVS and CDR2 is FQNEAQ in the germline V gene. CDR3 sequence: CASSFRTSGPDTQYF. The DNA of the CDR3 is TGTGCCAGCAGCTTCAGGACTAGCGGCCCAGATACGCAGTATTTT.

The chain has TRBV14 and TRBJ2-7, with D possibly matching TRBD2 (6 bases). Germline CDR1 and CDR2: SGHDN and FVKESK. The CDR3 is 13 amino acids. The V and J ends lost 6 bases and 5 bases respectively, with 14 bases between them. The CDR3 is CASSFRESDEQYF. The CDR3 region has the DNA TGTGCCAGCAGTTTCCGGGAGTCTGACGAGCAGTACTTC.

CDR3 DNA sequence: TGTGCCAGCAGTCTCTCCACAGATACGCAGTATTTT. It encodes CASSLSTDTQYF. This rearrangement joins TRBV27 to TRBJ2-3; no clear D. V gave up 5 bases and J gave up 2 bases, with 5 bases separating them. The CDR3 consists of 12 residues. Germline V gives CDR1 MNHEY, CDR2 SMNVEV (reference sequence).

CDR3 sequence reads: CASSHPHNGTDTQYF. The CDR3 region has the DNA TGCGCCAGCAGCCACCCCCACAACGGCACAGATACGCAGTATTTT. The genes are TRBV4-1 and TRBJ2-3; D is ambiguous. The CDR3 is 15 residues long. The V end lost 3 bases, the J end lost 1 base, and 11 bases lay between the germline ends. Germline CDR1 reads MGHRA; CDR2 reads YSYEKL.

This sequence joins TRBV5-1 and TRBJ2-1, with D possibly matching TRBD1 (5 bases). Trimming took off 6 bases at V and 2 bases at J, with 18 bases between the two ends. Germline loops: CDR1 SGHRS, CDR2 YFSETQ. This CDR3 has 16 amino acids. For the CDR3, the DNA is TGCGCCAGCAACCCACAGGTTACCCCGGCCTACAATGAGCAGTTCTTC. Its translation is CASNPQVTPAYNEQFF.

The V and J genes are TRBV27 and TRBJ2-7; perhaps TRBD1 as D (7 bases). CDR1 is MNHEY and CDR2 is SMNVEV in the germline V gene (reference sequence). Trimming removed 0 bases from V and 3 bases from J, with 21 bases in between. CDR3 length equals 18 residues. In DNA, the CDR3 is TGTGCCAGCAGTTTATCGGTCGGGTGGAGGGGGCGGATCTACGAGCAGTACTTC. This gives the protein CASSLSVGWRGRIYEQYF.

V is TRBV10-2 and J is TRBJ1-1; D gene uncertain. Germline V gene sequence: CDR1 WSHSY, CDR2 SAAADI. The CDR3 runs 15 residues. Trimming stripped 1 base from V and 1 base from J, with 10 bases between. CDR3 nucleotides: TGCGCCAGCAGTGAGTACGCGGGGAGGAACACTGAAGCTTTCTTT. Its protein product is CASSEYAGRNTEAFF.

This clone was seen a single time. The chain has TRBV2 and TRBJ1-2; D possibly corresponds to TRBD1 (6 bases). Between the trimmed V and J ends, which lost 6 bases and 2 bases, there was a span of 10 bases. The CDR3 contains 13 residues. Germline V CDR1 and CDR2: SNHLY, FYNNEI. This chain's CDR3 is CASRQGTNYGYTF. The DNA for the CDR3 is TGTGCCAGCAGACAGGGAACGAACTATGGCTACACCTTC.

Worth noting for this clone: The identical CDR3 is also encoded by other nucleotide sequences in the sample. This sequence joins TRBV19 and TRBJ2-1, with TRBD2 matching over 11 bases. The germline gives CDR1 LNHDA, CDR2 SQIVND (reference sequence). The CDR3 spans 14 residues. V was clipped by 6 bases and J by 3 bases; unmatched bases: 1. Written as DNA, the CDR3 is TGTGCCAGTAGCGGACTAGCGGGCTACAATGAGCAGTTCTTC. Translated, it gives CASSGLAGYNEQFF. The full variable domain, rest sourced from reference TRBV19 and TRBJ2-1, is DGGITQSPKYLFRKEGQNVTLSCEQNLNHDAMYWYRQDPGQGLRLIYYSQIVNDFQKGDIAEGYSVSREKKESFPLTVTSAQKNPTAFYLCASSGLAGYNEQFFGPGTRLTVL.

V gene TRBV6-1 combines with J gene TRBJ1-5; D is unclear. CDR1 is MNHNS and CDR2 is SASEGT in the germline V gene. This CDR3 is built from 12 residues. V dropped 5 bases and J dropped 14 bases, with 16 bases sitting between them. CDR3 sequence (DNA): TGTGCCAGCAGTTCATATGGGCTGAGGGAGCATTTT. Encoded protein: CASSSYGLREHF.